This TCR beta chain emerged from a study of T-cell memory formation after mild COVID-19. Study-wide results and caveats: Some clones that responded were present in memory (sampled pre-infection), which suggests cross-reactive memory joined.

TCRdb re-derived calls from the 5' RACE reads in MiXCR, one entry per CDR3 protein. Among some 350,000 distinct CDR3 sequences listed, roughly 13% were seen once. As concerns this clonotype: As yet, its antigen is unknown.

The CDR3 is 11 residues long. The V end was cut by 6 bases, the J end by 3 bases, with 6 bases between. This chain connects TRBV12-3 or TRBV12-4 to TRBJ2-7; D remains unclear. The TCR comes from a young man who had mild COVID-19 (a few samples of this study predate the infection). Cell type and time point are not known. Sequencing input: PBMCs or a T cell subset sorted from them (not recorded which). Written as DNA, the CDR3 is TGTGCCAGCAGACTACTCTACGAGCAGTACTTC. This sequence encodes CASRLLYEQYF.